These 7 T cell receptor beta chains were sequenced from one sample in a study of T cell repertoires in cytomegalovirus infection. Their specific antigens are unknown. TCRdb reprocessed the reads with MiXCR, giving one entry per CDR3 protein. This sample carries under 450,000 distinct CDR3 sequences, about 35% of them seen once, and the ten largest clones take approximately 13%. Sequenced material: cultured PBMCs, taken from culture after CMV antigen stimulation. The receptor source for this set is a human donor in good health (CMV status not recorded). Some clones in this sample may be carry-over from other donors' samples.

This clonotype was seen many times. J is TRBJ1-4 and V is TRBV7-9, with D perhaps matching TRBD1 (6 bases). CDR1 is SEHNR, CDR2 FQNEAQ, per germline (reference sequence). V lost 5 bases, J lost 3 bases, and 10 bases lay in between. The CDR3 totals 14 residues. CDR3 in amino acids: CASSRDISNEKLFF. Written as DNA, the CDR3 is TGTGCCAGCAGCAGGGACATATCTAATGAAAAACTGTTTTTT.

The sample holds a few counts of this clonotype. The chain is built from TRBV18 and TRBJ2-1; D gene uncertain. CDR1 is KGHSH and CDR2 is LQKENI in the germline V gene. The CDR3 has 15 amino acids. Trimming left V 0 bases short and J 1 base short, with 7 bases between. The CDR3 is CASSPPSSSYNEQFF. The DNA for the CDR3 is TGTGCCAGCTCACCACCGTCCAGTTCCTACAATGAGCAGTTCTTC.

Many counts were recorded for this clonotype. V usage is TRBV19 and J usage is TRBJ1-5, with TRBD1 matching 7 bases. Trimming removed 5 bases from V and 1 base from J; junction bases left unmatched: 5. CDR1 is LNHDA and CDR2 is SQIVND in the germline V gene (reference sequence). The CDR3 loop spans 15 amino acids. The CDR3 nucleotides are TGTGCCAGTAGTTCCGGGACAGCGAGCAATCAGCCCCAGCATTTT. The encoded protein is CASSSGTASNQPQHF.

The sample holds many counts of this clonotype. The chain couples TRBV11-2 to TRBJ2-7; 7 nucleotides match TRBD1. With 3 bases clipped from V and 2 bases from J, the junction kept 4 bases outside the gene matches. Germline V gives CDR1 SGHAT, CDR2 FQNNGV. The CDR3 has 14 amino acids. In DNA, the CDR3 is TGTGCCAGCAGCTTGGGGACAGTAACCTACGAGCAGTACGTC. This gives the protein CASSLGTVTYEQYV.

This clonotype was recorded a few times. This chain joins TRBV4-2 and TRBJ2-5; 7 bases are shared with TRBD2. Trimming removed 4 bases from V and 3 bases from J; junction bases left unmatched: 14. Germline loops: CDR1 LGHNA, CDR2 YNFKEQ. There are 17 residues in the CDR3. The CDR3 sequence is CASSRSGASTWEETQYF. In DNA form, the CDR3 reads TGTGCCAGCAGCCGCAGCGGGGCATCTACATGGGAAGAGACCCAGTACTTC.

The chain joins TRBV7-4 to TRBJ2-7, with 10 bases lining up with TRBD2. Germline assignment: CDR1 SGHVT and CDR2 SQSDAQ. This CDR3 comprises 17 residues. The V and J ends lost 6 bases and 5 bases, in that order; junction bases with no gene match: 16. The CDR3: CASRAFDWTSGGHEQYV. As DNA, the CDR3 is TGTGCCAGCAGGGCTTTCGATTGGACTAGCGGAGGGCACGAGCAGTACGTC.

This clonotype showed up just a few times. V and J are TRBV6-5 and TRBJ2-1; TRBD2 matches 10 bases. The CDR3 runs to 15 residues. In germline, CDR1 is MNHEY, CDR2 SVGAGI. Unmatched junction bases numbered 4, after V lost 2 bases and J lost 6 bases. The CDR3: CASSYPSGGVNEQFF. The CDR3, as DNA: TGTGCCAGCAGTTACCCTAGCGGGGGAGTCAATGAGCAGTTCTTC.